Below, 27 T cell receptor beta chains from the same sample are listed, as sequenced in a study of OX40 agonist ivuxolimab in advanced cancers. Assay: immunoSEQ multiplex PCR; the TCRdb copy retains only in-frame clones and omits some. The profile shows tens of thousands of clones, over 80% of them singletons. This material consisted of CD4+ or CD8+ T cells sorted from blood, taken in a trial of the OX40 agonist ivuxolimab. The receptors were gathered from an adult with an advanced solid tumor such as melanoma, head and neck, liver or kidney cancer.

This clone has only one observation. The genes are TRBV19 and TRBJ1-2, with D maybe TRBD1 (6 bases). CDR1 and CDR2 from the germline V gene are LNHDA and SQIVND (reference sequence). Trimming shortened V by 7 bases and J by 0 bases, and 9 bases separated the two germline ends. This CDR3 is 13 amino acids long. CDR3 protein: CASKGESNYGYTF. In nucleotides, the CDR3 is TGTGCCAGTAAGGGGGAGTCTAACTATGGCTACACCTTC.

The chain has TRBV4-2 and TRBJ1-5; TRBD1 matches 8 bases. CDR1 is LGHNA, CDR2 YNFKEQ, per germline. The CDR3 totals 18 residues. Losses at the gene ends were 0 bases for V and 6 bases for J; bases not matched to a gene: 13. CDR3 DNA: TGTGCCAGCAGCCAAGACCCCGGGGCGCAGGGGGCTGGTCAGCCCCAGCATTTT. Its translation is CASSQDPGAQGAGQPQHF.

This chain joins TRBV5-6 and TRBJ1-2; TRBD1 is a possible D gene (6 bases). The V end lost 0 bases, the J end lost 8 bases, and 11 bases lay between the germline ends. Germline loops: CDR1 SGHDT, CDR2 YYEEEE. The CDR3 is 13 amino acids. The CDR3 spells CASSLGQGQGYTF. The CDR3 coding sequence is TGTGCCAGCAGCTTGGGGCAGGGACAAGGCTACACCTTC.

The chain links TRBV18 to TRBJ2-1; D possibly corresponds to TRBD2 (6 bases). Per germline, CDR1 KGHSH and CDR2 LQKENI. Trimming removed 6 bases at V and 4 bases at J, with 10 bases between. The CDR3 totals 13 residues. The CDR3 DNA sequence: TGTGCCAGCTCCCGGGACTTATACAATGAGCAGTTCTTC. Translation gives CASSRDLYNEQFF.

This chain joins TRBV19 and TRBJ2-5; 9 nucleotides line up with TRBD1. This CDR3 region has 15 residues. The junction had 6 bases not matched to a gene; V was cut back by 4 bases and J by 3 bases. Germline V gene sequence: CDR1 LNHDA, CDR2 SQIVND (reference sequence). The CDR3 protein is CASSTFRDREETQYF. The CDR3 coding sequence is TGTGCCAGTAGTACCTTCCGGGACAGGGAAGAGACCCAGTACTTC.

The sample holds a few counts of this clone. This chain joins TRBV20-1 and TRBJ1-1; unclear D gene. Germline lookup yields CDR1 DFQATT and CDR2 SNEGSKA (reference sequence). The CDR3 extends over 11 amino acids. V gave up 3 bases and J gave up 7 bases, with 9 bases separating them. The CDR3 coding sequence is TGCAGTGCTAGTCTCAGGTTTGAAGCTTTCTTT. This sequence encodes CSASLRFEAFF.

The chain links TRBV5-1 to TRBJ2-2; 11 bases line up with TRBD2. Per germline, CDR1 SGHRS and CDR2 YFSETQ. The CDR3 has 14 amino acids. Trimming at V came to 4 bases and at J to 7 bases, leaving 3 bases not matched to a gene. In DNA, the CDR3 is TGCGCCAGCAGCCCCGGGACTAGCGGCGGGGAGCTGTTTTTT. As protein: CASSPGTSGGELFF. The whole variable domain, filled in from reference TRBV5-1 and TRBJ2-2, reads KAGVTQTPRYLIKTRGQQVTLSCSPISGHRSVSWYQQTPGQGLQFLFEYFSETQRNKGNFPGRFSGRQFSNSRSEMNVSTLELGDSALYLCASSPGTSGGELFFGEGSRLTVL.

The chain uses TRBV7-8 and TRBJ2-7; D perhaps matches TRBD2 (5 bases). Germline V CDR1 and CDR2: SGHVS, FQNEAQ. Trimming removed 7 bases at V and 0 bases at J, with 13 bases between. The CDR3 loop spans 14 amino acids. As DNA, the CDR3 is TGTGCCAGCACCCCAATCGGGGTCTCCTACGAGCAGTACTTC. It specifies CASTPIGVSYEQYF.

The CDR3 DNA sequence: TGCGCCAGCAGCTTGTGGGGACAGGGAAACGAGCAGTACTTC. This encodes CASSLWGQGNEQYF. The chain links TRBV5-1 to TRBJ2-7, with TRBD1 matching over 9 bases. The CDR3 totals 14 residues. V shed 1 base, J shed 5 bases, and the junction held 4 bases outside the gene matches. CDR1 and CDR2 (germline): SGHRS, YFSETQ. Complete variable domain (other parts from reference TRBV5-1 and TRBJ2-7): KAGVTQTPRYLIKTRGQQVTLSCSPISGHRSVSWYQQTPGQGLQFLFEYFSETQRNKGNFPGRFSGRQFSNSRSEMNVSTLELGDSALYLCASSLWGQGNEQYFGPGTRLTVT.

This chain connects TRBV27 to TRBJ2-1, with 9 bases aligning to TRBD2. The V and J ends lost 6 bases and 5 bases, in that order; junction bases with no gene match: 8. CDR1 MNHEY and CDR2 SMNVEV come from the germline V gene (reference sequence). The CDR3 is made up of 15 amino acids. CDR3 region: CASSQTSGFNNEQFF. CDR3 bases: TGTGCCAGCAGCCAGACTAGCGGATTTAACAATGAGCAGTTCTTC.

The chain has TRBV15 and TRBJ2-5, with D possibly TRBD1 on 5 matching bases. From germline, CDR1 is LNHNV and CDR2 YYDKDF (reference sequence). With 0 bases removed from V and 5 bases from J, the gap between germline ends came to 16 bases. The CDR3 consists of 16 residues. CDR3 loop: CATSREGAGSRETQYF. For the CDR3, the DNA is TGTGCCACCAGCAGAGAAGGGGCAGGGTCGCGCGAGACCCAGTACTTC.

The chain couples TRBV9 to TRBJ1-1, with 9 positions matching TRBD1. V shed 4 bases and J 4 bases; nucleotides not matched to a gene: 11. This CDR3 has 16 residues. Germline V gene lookup returns CDR1 SGDLS and CDR2 YYNGEE. The CDR3: CASSRDRVRGSTEAFF. The CDR3, as DNA: TGTGCCAGCAGCCGGGACAGGGTGAGGGGGAGCACTGAAGCTTTCTTT. Using reference TRBV9 and TRBJ1-1 for the parts outside the CDR3, the full variable domain is DSGVTQTPKHLITATGQRVTLRCSPRSGDLSVYWYQQSLDQGLQFLIQYYNGEERAKGNILERFSAQQFPDLHSELNLSSLELGDSALYFCASSRDRVRGSTEAFFGQGTRLTVV.

The chain carries TRBV7-9 and TRBJ1-2, with D possibly TRBD1 on 5 matching bases. The CDR3 consists of 12 residues. V was shortened by 5 bases and J by 3 bases, with 7 bases between the two germline ends. Looked up from germline, CDR1 is SEHNR and CDR2 is FQNEAQ (reference sequence). CDR3 amino acids: CASSRGDYGYTF. The DNA for the CDR3 is TGTGCCAGCAGCAGGGGCGACTATGGCTACACCTTC.

The chain has TRBV7-3 and TRBJ2-7; 13 bases are a match to TRBD2. The CDR3 runs to 15 residues. CDR1 is SGHTA and CDR2 is FQGTGA in the germline V gene. V dropped 3 bases and J dropped 2; count of bases not matched to a gene: 1. The CDR3 loop reads CASSFGLAGAYEQYF. The CDR3, as DNA: TGTGCCAGCAGCTTCGGACTAGCGGGAGCCTACGAGCAGTACTTC.

This chain links TRBV7-3 with TRBJ1-1; 11 bases map to TRBD1. With V trimmed by 1 base and J by 6 bases, 7 bases remained unmatched. The CDR3 sequence is 16 residues long. Germline CDR1 reads SGHTA; CDR2 reads FQGTGA. As DNA, the CDR3 is TGTGCCAGCAGCTTAATCCCGGGACAGGGGGGGTCTGAAGCTTTCTTT. Amino acids: CASSLIPGQGGSEAFF. The full variable domain, with the rest looked up from reference TRBV7-3 and TRBJ1-1, is GAGVSQTPSNKVTEKGKYVELRCDPISGHTALYWYRQSLGQGPEFLIYFQGTGAADDSGLPNDRFFAVRPEGSVSTLKIQRTERGDSAVYLCASSLIPGQGGSEAFFGQGTRLTVV.

The chain links TRBV9 to TRBJ2-7; 9 nucleotides match TRBD1. Germline V gene data show CDR1 as SGDLS and CDR2 as YYNGEE. This CDR3 is built from 14 residues. Unmatched junction bases numbered 3, after V lost 3 bases and J lost 2 bases. The CDR3 DNA reads as TGTGCCAGCAGCGCGGGACAGGGAACCTACGAGCAGTACTTC. Protein product: CASSAGQGTYEQYF. Full variable domain (rest looked up from reference TRBV9 and TRBJ2-7): DSGVTQTPKHLITATGQRVTLRCSPRSGDLSVYWYQQSLDQGLQFLIQYYNGEERAKGNILERFSAQQFPDLHSELNLSSLELGDSALYFCASSAGQGTYEQYFGPGTRLTVT.

Regarding this clone: One junction end does not reproduce the germline sequence, and a read error may be involved. The chain employs TRBV28 and TRBJ1-1, with unresolved D. From germline, CDR1 is MDHEN and CDR2 SYDVKM. The CDR3 totals 16 residues. CDR3 in amino acids: CASSQTLTQQYTEAFF. CDR3 nucleotide sequence: TGTGCCAGCAGCCAGACCTTAACCCAGCAGTACACAGAAGCTTTCTTT.

This chain joins TRBV28 and TRBJ2-7, with D perhaps matching TRBD1 or TRBD2 (6 bases each). The germline gives CDR1 MDHEN, CDR2 SYDVKM. The ends were cut back, 6 bases at V and 2 bases at J, with 17 bases in the middle. The CDR3 contains 15 residues. DNA for the CDR3: TGTGCCAGCAGCTCCGGGGGCCTCGCCGCCTACGAGCAGTACTTC. Translation: CASSSGGLAAYEQYF.

This chain joins TRBV27 and TRBJ2-1; the D is unclear. Germline CDR1 is MNHEY and CDR2 is SMNVEV (reference sequence). The CDR3 is 11 residues long. V gave up 0 bases and J gave up 6 bases, with 0 bases separating them. The CDR3 reads CASSLSNEQFF. Here the CDR3 DNA reads TGTGCCAGCAGTTTATCCAATGAGCAGTTCTTC.

CDR3 loop: CAWGDGYEQYF. CDR3 nucleotide sequence: TGTGCCTGGGGGGACGGCTACGAGCAGTACTTC. This sequence joins TRBV30 and TRBJ2-5; the D call may be TRBD1 or TRBD2 (5 bases each). The better agreement between TRBJ2-7 and the DNA end casts doubt on the J call. The CDR3 sequence is 11 residues long. Germline V gene sequence: CDR1 GTSNPN, CDR2 SVGIG (reference sequence).

The rearrangement links TRBV9 to TRBJ2-3; 9 positions agree with TRBD2. The ends lost 0 bases at V and 4 bases at J; junction bases unmatched: 6. Germline assignment: CDR1 SGDLS and CDR2 YYNGEE. The CDR3 covers 16 residues. This chain's CDR3 is CASSVALAGGSDTQYF. CDR3 nucleotide sequence: TGTGCCAGCAGCGTAGCTCTCGCGGGAGGGTCAGATACGCAGTATTTT.

V gene TRBV11-2 combines with J gene TRBJ2-5; D is uncertain. The CDR3 is 13 amino acids. The germline V gene encodes CDR1 SGHAT and CDR2 FQNNGV. Between the trimmed V and J ends, which lost 5 bases and 3 bases, there was a span of 10 bases. In DNA form, the CDR3 reads TGTGCCAGCAGCCGCGACTGGAAAGAGACCCAGTACTTC. It translates to CASSRDWKETQYF.

J is TRBJ2-3 and V is TRBV7-9; D may be TRBD1 (6 bases). With 6 bases removed from V and 8 bases from J, the gap between germline ends came to 15 bases. Germline CDR1 reads SEHNR; CDR2 reads FQNEAQ (reference sequence). This CDR3 comprises 13 residues. The CDR3 bases are TGTGCCAGCAGACCCCGGATAGGGGGTACGCAGTATTTT. Its protein is CASRPRIGGTQYF.

The V and J genes are TRBV2 and TRBJ2-3; D may be TRBD2 (6 bases). The germline V and J ends were trimmed by 7 bases and 6 bases, with 17 bases remaining between them. CDR1 is SNHLY, CDR2 FYNNEI, per germline. The CDR3 totals 14 residues. The CDR3 here is CASNNGGIQDTQYF. The CDR3 nucleotides read TGTGCCAGCAATAACGGAGGGATCCAGGATACGCAGTATTTT.

The table lists this clone with a count of one. The gene calls are TRBV6-5 and TRBJ2-2, with D unclear. V lost 2 bases to trimming and J lost 0 bases, with 7 bases between them. Germline CDR1 and CDR2: MNHEY and SVGAGI. The CDR3 sequence is 15 residues long. CDR3 coding DNA: TGTGCCAGCAGTTACGTCAGGACGAACACCGGGGAGCTGTTTTTT. Its protein is CASSYVRTNTGELFF.

The J gene is TRBJ1-2, the V gene TRBV4-1; possibly TRBD1 for D (6 bases). Trimming pared 2 bases from V and 3 bases from J, leaving 13 bases between. Germline V gene sequence: CDR1 MGHRA, CDR2 YSYEKL. This CDR3 is 15 amino acids long. In DNA, the CDR3 is TGCGCCAGCAGCCAAACAGGGTACCCTGACTATGGCTACACCTTC. As protein: CASSQTGYPDYGYTF.

The V gene is TRBV28, the J gene TRBJ2-7; 7 bases fit TRBD1. Germline V gives CDR1 MDHEN, CDR2 SYDVKM. This CDR3 has 18 amino acids. Germline trimming cut 7 bases from V and 2 bases from J; bases unmatched to any gene: 20. The DNA for the CDR3 is TGTGCCAGCATACCAGGGACAGACCGACTACCGCAAGCCTACGAGCAGTACTTC. This encodes CASIPGTDRLPQAYEQYF.